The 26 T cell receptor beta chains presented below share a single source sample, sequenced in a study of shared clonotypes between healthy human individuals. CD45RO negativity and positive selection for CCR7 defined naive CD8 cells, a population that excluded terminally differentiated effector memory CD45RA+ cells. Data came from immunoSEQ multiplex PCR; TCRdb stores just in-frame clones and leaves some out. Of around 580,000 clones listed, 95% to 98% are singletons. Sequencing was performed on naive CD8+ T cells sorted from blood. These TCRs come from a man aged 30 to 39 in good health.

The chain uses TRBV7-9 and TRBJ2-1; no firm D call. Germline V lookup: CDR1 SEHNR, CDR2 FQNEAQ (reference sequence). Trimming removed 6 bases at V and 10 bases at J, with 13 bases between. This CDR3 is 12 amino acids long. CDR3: CASRSPDPEQFF. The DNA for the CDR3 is TGTGCCAGCAGATCCCCCGACCCGGAGCAGTTCTTC.

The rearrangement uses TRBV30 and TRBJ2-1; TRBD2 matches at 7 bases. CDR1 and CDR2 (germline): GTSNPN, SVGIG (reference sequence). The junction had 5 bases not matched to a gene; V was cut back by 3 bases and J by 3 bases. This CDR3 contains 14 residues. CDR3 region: CAWRPSGVYNEQFF. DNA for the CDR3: TGTGCCTGGAGACCTAGCGGAGTCTACAATGAGCAGTTCTTC.

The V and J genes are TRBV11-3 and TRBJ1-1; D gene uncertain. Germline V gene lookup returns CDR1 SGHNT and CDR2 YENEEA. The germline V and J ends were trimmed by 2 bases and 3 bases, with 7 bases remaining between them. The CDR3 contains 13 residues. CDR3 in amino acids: CASSLFSYTEAFF. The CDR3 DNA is TGTGCCAGCAGCTTATTCAGTTACACTGAAGCTTTCTTT. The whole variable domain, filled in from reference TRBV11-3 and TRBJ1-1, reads EAGVVQSPRYKIIEKKQPVAFWCNPISGHNTLYWYLQNLGQGPELLIRYENEEAVDDSQLPKDRFSAERLKGVDSTLKIQPAELGDSAVYLCASSLFSYTEAFFGQGTRLTVV.

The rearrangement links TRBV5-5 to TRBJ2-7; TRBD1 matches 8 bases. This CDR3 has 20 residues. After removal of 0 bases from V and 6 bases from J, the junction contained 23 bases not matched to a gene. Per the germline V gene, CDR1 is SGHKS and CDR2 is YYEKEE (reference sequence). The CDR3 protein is CASSLAISPVQGAKRSEQYF. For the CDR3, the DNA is TGTGCCAGCAGCTTGGCTATTAGCCCCGTCCAGGGGGCGAAGAGAAGCGAGCAGTACTTC.

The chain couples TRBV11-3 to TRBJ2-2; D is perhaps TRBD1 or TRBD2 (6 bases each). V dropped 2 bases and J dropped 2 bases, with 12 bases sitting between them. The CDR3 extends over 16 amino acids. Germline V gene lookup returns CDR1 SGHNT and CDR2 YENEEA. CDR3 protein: CASSLRQGTNTGELFF. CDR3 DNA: TGTGCCAGCAGCTTACGGCAGGGGACTAACACCGGGGAGCTGTTTTTT.

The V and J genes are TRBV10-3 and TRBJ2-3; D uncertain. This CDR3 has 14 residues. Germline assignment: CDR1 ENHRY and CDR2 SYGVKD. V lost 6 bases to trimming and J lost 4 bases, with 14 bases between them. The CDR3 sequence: CAIRPLDGPDTQYF. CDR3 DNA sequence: TGTGCCATCAGGCCGCTAGACGGCCCAGATACGCAGTATTTT.

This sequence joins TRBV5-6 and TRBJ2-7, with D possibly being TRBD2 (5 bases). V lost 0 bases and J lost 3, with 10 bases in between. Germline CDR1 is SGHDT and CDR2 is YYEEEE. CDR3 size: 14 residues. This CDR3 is CASSLAGDIYEQYF. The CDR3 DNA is TGTGCCAGCAGCTTGGCCGGGGATATCTACGAGCAGTACTTC.

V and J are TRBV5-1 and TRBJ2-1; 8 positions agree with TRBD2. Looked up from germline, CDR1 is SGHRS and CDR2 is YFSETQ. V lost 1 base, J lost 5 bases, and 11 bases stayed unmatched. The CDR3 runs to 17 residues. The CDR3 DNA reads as TGCGCCAGCAGCTTGAATCGGGCGGGAGGCGATCACAATGAGCAGTTCTTC. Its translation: CASSLNRAGGDHNEQFF.

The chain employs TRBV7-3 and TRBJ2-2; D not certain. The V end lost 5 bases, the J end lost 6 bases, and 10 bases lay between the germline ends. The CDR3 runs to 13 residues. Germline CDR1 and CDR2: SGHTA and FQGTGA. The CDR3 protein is CASSPLAPGELFF. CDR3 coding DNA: TGTGCCAGCAGCCCACTGGCCCCCGGGGAGCTGTTTTTT.

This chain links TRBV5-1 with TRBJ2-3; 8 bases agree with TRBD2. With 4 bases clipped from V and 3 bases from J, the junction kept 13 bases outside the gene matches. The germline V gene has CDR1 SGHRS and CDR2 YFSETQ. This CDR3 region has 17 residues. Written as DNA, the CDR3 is TGCGCCAGCAGCCCTTACGTAAGCGGGAGTGGGACAGATACGCAGTATTTT. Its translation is CASSPYVSGSGTDTQYF.

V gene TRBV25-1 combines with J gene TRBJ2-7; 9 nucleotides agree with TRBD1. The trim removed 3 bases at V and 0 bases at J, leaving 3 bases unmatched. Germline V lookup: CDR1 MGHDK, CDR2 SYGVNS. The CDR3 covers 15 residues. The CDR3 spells CASSDGTGSSYEQYF. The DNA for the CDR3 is TGTGCCAGCAGTGACGGGACAGGGTCCTCCTACGAGCAGTACTTC.

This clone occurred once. The CDR3 bases are TGTGCCAGCAGCCATTCCAGTAATGGCTACACCTTC. Translation gives CASSHSSNGYTF. The rearrangement links TRBV7-9 to TRBJ1-2; D uncertain. The germline gives CDR1 SEHNR, CDR2 FQNEAQ (reference sequence). The CDR3 totals 12 residues. V shed 5 bases and J shed 6 bases, with 10 bases lying between them. Complete variable domain (other parts from reference TRBV7-9 and TRBJ1-2): DTGVSQNPRHKITKRGQNVTFRCDPISEHNRLYWYRQTLGQGPEFLTYFQNEAQLEKSRLLSDRFSAERPKGSFSTLEIQRTEQGDSAMYLCASSHSSNGYTFGSGTRLTVV.

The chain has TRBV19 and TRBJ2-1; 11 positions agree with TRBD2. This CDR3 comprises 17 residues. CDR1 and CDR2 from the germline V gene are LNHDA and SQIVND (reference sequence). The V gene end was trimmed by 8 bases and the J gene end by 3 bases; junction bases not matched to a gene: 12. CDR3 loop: CASSPGLAGGLYNEQFF. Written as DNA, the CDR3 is TGTGCCAGTTCCCCCGGACTAGCGGGTGGCCTCTACAATGAGCAGTTCTTC.

The CDR3 bases are TGTGCCAGCAGCGCCGGGACTAGCGGATACAATGAGCAGTTCTTC. Translating it yields CASSAGTSGYNEQFF. The chain is built from TRBV5-5 and TRBJ2-1; 11 bases fit TRBD2. This CDR3 spans 15 amino acids. J lost 4 bases, V lost 4 bases, and 4 bases had no gene match. CDR1 and CDR2 (germline): SGHKS, YYEKEE (reference sequence).

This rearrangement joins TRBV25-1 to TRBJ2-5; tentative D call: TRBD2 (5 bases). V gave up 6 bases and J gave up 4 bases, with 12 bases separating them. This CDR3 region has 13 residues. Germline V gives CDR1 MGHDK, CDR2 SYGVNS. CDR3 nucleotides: TGTGCCAGCAGCGCCCTACGGGGAGAGACCCAGTACTTC. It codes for CASSALRGETQYF.

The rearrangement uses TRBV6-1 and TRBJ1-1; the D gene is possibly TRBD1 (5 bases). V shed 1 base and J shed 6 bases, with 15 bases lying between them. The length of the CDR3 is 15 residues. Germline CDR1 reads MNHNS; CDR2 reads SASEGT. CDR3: CASSEEGHWMAEAFF. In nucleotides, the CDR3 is TGTGCCAGCAGTGAAGAAGGACACTGGATGGCTGAAGCTTTCTTT.

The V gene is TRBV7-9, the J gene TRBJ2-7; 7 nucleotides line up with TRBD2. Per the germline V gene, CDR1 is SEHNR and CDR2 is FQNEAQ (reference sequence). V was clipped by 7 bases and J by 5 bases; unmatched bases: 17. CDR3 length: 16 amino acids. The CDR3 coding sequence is TGTGCCAGCACCCCAAGATCGGGGGAGGGAGGTAACGAGCAGTACTTC. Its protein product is CASTPRSGEGGNEQYF.

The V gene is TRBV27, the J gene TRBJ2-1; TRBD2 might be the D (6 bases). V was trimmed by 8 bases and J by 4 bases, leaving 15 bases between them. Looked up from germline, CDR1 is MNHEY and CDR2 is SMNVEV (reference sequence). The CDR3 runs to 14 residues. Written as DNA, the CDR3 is TGTGCCAGCGTACTCGGGAGTGGGTACAATGAGCAGTTCTTC. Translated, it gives CASVLGSGYNEQFF.

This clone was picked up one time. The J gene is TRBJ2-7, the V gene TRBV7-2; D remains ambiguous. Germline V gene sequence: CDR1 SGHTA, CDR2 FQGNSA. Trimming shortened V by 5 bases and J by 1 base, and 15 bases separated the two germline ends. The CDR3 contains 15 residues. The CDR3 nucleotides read TGTGCCAGCAGCATAGACCCGGTGGGGTCCTACGAGCAGTACTTC. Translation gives CASSIDPVGSYEQYF.

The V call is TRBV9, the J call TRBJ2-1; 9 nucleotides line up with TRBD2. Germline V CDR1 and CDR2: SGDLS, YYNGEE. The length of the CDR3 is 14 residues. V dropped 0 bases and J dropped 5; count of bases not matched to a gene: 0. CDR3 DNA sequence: TGTGCCAGCAGCGTAGTAGCGGGGGACAATGAGCAGTTCTTC. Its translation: CASSVVAGDNEQFF.

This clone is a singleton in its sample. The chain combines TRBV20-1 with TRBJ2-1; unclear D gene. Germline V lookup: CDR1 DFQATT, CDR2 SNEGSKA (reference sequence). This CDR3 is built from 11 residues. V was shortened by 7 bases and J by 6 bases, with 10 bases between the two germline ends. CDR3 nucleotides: TGCAGTGTTGCCTACCCCAATGAGCAGTTCTTC. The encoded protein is CSVAYPNEQFF.

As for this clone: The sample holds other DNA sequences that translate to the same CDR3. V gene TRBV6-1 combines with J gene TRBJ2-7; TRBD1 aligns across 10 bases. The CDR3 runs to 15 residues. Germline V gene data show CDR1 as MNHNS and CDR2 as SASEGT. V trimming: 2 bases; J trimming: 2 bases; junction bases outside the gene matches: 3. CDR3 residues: CASSELGQGAYEQYF. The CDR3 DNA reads TGTGCCAGCAGTGAATTAGGACAGGGGGCCTACGAGCAGTACTTC.

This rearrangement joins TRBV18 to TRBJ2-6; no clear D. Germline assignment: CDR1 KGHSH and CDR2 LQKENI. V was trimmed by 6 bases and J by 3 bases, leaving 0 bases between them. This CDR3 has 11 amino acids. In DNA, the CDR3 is TGTGCCAGCTCTGGGGCCAACGTCCTGACTTTC. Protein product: CASSGANVLTF.

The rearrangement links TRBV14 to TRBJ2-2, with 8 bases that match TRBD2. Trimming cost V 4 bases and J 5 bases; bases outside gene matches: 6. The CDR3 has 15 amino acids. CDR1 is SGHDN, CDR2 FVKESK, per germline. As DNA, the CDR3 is TGTGCCAGCAGCCTCCTCGGGGGGGTGACCGGGGAGCTGTTTTTT. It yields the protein CASSLLGGVTGELFF. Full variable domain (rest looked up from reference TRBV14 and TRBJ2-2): EAGVTQFPSHSVIEKGQTVTLRCDPISGHDNLYWYRRVMGKEIKFLLHFVKESKQDESGMPNNRFLAERTGGTYSTLKVQPAELEDSGVYFCASSLLGGVTGELFFGEGSRLTVL.

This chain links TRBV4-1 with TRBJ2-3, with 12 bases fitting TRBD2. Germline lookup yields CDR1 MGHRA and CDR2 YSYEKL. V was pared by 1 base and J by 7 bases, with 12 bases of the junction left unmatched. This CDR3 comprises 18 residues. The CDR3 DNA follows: TGCGCCAGCAGCCAAGTGTCTAGCGGGAGGGCCGGGTGGTATACGCAGTATTTT. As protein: CASSQVSSGRAGWYTQYF.

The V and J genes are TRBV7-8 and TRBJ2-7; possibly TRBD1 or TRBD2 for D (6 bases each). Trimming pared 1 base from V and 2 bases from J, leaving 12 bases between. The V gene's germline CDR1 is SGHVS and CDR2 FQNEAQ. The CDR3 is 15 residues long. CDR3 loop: CASSLVRGAAYEQYF. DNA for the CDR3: TGTGCCAGCAGCTTAGTGAGGGGGGCCGCCTACGAGCAGTACTTC. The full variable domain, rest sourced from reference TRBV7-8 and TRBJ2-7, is GAGVSQSPRYKVAKRGQDVALRCDPISGHVSLFWYQQALGQGPEFLTYFQNEAQLDKSGLPSDRFFAERPEGSVSTLKIQRTQQEDSAVYLCASSLVRGAAYEQYFGPGTRLTVT.